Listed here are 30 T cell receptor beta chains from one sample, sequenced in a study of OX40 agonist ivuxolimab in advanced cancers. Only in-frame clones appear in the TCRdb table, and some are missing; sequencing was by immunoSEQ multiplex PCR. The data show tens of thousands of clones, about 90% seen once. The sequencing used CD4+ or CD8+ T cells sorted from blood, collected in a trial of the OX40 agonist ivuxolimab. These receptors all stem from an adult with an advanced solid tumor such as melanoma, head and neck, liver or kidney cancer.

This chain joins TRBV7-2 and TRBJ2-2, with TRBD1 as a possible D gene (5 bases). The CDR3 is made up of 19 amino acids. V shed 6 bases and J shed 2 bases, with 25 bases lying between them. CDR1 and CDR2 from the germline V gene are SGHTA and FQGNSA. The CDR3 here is CASRSLGDSALLNTGELFF. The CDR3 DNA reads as TGTGCCAGCAGGAGTTTAGGGGATAGTGCACTCCTTAACACCGGGGAGCTGTTTTTT. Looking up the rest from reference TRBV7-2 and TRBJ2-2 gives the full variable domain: GAGVSQSPSNKVTEKGKDVELRCDPISGHTALYWYRQSLGQGLEFLIYFQGNSAPDKSGLPSDRFSAERTGGSVSTLTIQRTQQEDSAVYLCASRSLGDSALLNTGELFFGEGSRLTVL.

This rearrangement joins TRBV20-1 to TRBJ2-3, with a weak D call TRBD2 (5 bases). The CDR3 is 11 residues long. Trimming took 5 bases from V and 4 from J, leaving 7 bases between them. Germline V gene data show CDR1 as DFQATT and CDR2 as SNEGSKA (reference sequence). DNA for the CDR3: TGCAGTGCTGGGAGATCAGATACGCAGTATTTT. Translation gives CSAGRSDTQYF.

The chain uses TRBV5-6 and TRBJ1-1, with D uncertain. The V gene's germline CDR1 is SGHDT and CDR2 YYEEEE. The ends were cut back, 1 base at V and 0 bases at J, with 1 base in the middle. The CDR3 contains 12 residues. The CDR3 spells CASSLLNTEAFF. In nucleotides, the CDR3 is TGTGCCAGCAGCTTGTTGAACACTGAAGCTTTCTTT.

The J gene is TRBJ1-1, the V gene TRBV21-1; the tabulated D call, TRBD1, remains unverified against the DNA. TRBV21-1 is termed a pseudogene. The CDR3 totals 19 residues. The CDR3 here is CASSKRVGTGGTMNTEAFF. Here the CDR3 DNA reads TGTGCCAGCAGCAAAAGAGTAGGGACAGGGGGGACAATGAACACTGAAGCTTTCTTT.

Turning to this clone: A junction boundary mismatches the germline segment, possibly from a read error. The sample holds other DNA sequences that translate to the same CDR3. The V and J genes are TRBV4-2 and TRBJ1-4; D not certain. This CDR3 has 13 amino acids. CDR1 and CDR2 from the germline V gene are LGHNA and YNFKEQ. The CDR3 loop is CASSQYSGEKLFF. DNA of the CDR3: TGTGCCAGCAGCCAATATTCTGGCGAAAAACTGTTCTTT.

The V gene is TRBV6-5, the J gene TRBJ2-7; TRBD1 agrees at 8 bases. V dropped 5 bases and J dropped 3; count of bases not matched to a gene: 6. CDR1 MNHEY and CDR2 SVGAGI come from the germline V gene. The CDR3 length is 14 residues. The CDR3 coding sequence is TGTGCCAGCAGTCAGCGACAGGGGAACTACGAGCAGTACTTC. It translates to CASSQRQGNYEQYF.

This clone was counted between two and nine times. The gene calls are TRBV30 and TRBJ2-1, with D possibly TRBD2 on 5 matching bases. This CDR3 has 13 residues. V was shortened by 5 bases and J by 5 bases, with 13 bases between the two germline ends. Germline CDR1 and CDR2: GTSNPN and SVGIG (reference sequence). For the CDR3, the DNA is TGTGCCTGGGGAGGTTTCAATAACAATGAGCAGTTCTTC. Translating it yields CAWGGFNNNEQFF. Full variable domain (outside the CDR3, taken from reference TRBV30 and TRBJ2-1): SQTIHQWPATLVQPVGSPLSLECTVEGTSNPNLYWYRQAAGRGLQLLFYSVGIGQISSEVPQNLSASRPQDRQFILSSKKLLLSDSGFYLCAWGGFNNNEQFFGPGTRLTVL.

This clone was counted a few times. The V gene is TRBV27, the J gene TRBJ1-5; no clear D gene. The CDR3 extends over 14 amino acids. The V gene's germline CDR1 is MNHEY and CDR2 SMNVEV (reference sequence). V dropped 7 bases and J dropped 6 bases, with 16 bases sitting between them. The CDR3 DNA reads TGTGCCAGCAATCCCCCCCATAGGCCTCAGCCCCAGCATTTT. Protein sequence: CASNPPHRPQPQHF.

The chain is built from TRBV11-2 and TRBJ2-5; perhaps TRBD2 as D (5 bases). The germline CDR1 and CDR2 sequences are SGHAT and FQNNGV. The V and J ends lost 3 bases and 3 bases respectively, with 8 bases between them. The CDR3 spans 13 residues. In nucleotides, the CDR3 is TGTGCCAGCAGCTTTTCGCGGGAAGAGACCCAGTACTTC. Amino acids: CASSFSREETQYF.

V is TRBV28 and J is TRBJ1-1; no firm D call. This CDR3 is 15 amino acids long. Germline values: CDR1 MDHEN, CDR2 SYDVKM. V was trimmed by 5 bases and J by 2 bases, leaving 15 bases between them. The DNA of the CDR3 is TGTGCCAGCAGTCCCATCCCTCGGCTAAACACTGAAGCTTTCTTT. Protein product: CASSPIPRLNTEAFF.

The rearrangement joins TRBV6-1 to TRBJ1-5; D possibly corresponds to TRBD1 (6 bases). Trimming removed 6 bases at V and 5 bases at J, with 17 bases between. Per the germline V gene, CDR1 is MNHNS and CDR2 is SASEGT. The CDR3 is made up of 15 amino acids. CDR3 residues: CASSPPPRGDQPQHF. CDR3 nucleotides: TGTGCCAGCAGCCCCCCGCCGAGGGGGGATCAGCCCCAGCATTTT.

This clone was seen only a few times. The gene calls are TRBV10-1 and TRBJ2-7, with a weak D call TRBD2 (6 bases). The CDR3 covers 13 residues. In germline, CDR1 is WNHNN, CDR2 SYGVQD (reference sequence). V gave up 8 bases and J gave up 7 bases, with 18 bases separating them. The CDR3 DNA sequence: TGCGCCAGCCGCCCCGGGACCAGCGGGGAGCAGTACTTC. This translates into CASRPGTSGEQYF.

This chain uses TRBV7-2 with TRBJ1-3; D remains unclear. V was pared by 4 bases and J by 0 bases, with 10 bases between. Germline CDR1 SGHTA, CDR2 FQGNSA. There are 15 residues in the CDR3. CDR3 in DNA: TGTGCCAGCAGCTCATCAGGAGGCTCTGGAAACACCATATATTTT. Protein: CASSSSGGSGNTIYF. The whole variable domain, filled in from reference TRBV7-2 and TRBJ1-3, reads GAGVSQSPSNKVTEKGKDVELRCDPISGHTALYWYRQSLGQGLEFLIYFQGNSAPDKSGLPSDRFSAERTGGSVSTLTIQRTQQEDSAVYLCASSSSGGSGNTIYFGEGSWLTVV.

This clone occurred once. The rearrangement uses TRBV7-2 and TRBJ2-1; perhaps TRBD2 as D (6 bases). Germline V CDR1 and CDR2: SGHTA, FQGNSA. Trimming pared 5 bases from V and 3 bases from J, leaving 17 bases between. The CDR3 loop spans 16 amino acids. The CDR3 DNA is TGTGCCAGCAGCCCTCCGGGAGAGGGGTACTACAATGAGCAGTTCTTC. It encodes CASSPPGEGYYNEQFF.

The CDR3: CASSIDGGRSDEQYF. The DNA of the CDR3 is TGTGCCAGTAGTATAGACGGCGGGAGGAGCGACGAGCAGTACTTC. The chain recombines TRBV19 with TRBJ2-7; TRBD2 matches 8 bases. The CDR3 is made up of 15 amino acids. After removal of 0 bases from V and 5 bases from J, the junction contained 6 bases not matched to a gene. Germline assignment: CDR1 LNHDA and CDR2 SQIVND (reference sequence).

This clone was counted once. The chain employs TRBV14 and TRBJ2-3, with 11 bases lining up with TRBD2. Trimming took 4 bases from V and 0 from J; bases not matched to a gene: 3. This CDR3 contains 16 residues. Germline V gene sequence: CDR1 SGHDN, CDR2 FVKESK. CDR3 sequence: CASSPRTSGSTDTQYF. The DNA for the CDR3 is TGTGCCAGCAGCCCCAGGACTAGCGGGAGCACAGATACGCAGTATTTT.

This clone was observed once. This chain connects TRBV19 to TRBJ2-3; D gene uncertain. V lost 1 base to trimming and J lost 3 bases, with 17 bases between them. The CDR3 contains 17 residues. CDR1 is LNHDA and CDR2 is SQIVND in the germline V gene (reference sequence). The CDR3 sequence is CASSIGATNLLTDTQYF. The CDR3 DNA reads TGTGCCAGTAGTATAGGGGCCACCAATTTATTGACAGATACGCAGTATTTT.

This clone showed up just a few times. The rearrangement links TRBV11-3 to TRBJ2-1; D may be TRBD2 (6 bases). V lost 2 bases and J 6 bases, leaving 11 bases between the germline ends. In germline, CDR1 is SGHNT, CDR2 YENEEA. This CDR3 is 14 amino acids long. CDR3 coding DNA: TGTGCCAGCAGCTTAAGCGGGCTTAGCAATGAGCAGTTCTTC. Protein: CASSLSGLSNEQFF.

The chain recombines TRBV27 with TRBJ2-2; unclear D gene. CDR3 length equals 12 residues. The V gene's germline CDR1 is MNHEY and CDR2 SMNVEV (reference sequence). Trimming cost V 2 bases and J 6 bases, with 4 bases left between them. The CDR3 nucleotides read TGTGCCAGCAGTTTAGATGCCGGGGAGCTGTTTTTT. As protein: CASSLDAGELFF.

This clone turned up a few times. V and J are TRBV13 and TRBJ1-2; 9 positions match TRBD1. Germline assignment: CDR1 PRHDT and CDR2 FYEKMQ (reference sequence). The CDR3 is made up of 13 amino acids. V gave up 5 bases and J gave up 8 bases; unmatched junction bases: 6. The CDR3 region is CASSRDRDRGYTF. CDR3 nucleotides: TGTGCCAGCAGCCGGGACAGGGATCGGGGCTACACCTTC.

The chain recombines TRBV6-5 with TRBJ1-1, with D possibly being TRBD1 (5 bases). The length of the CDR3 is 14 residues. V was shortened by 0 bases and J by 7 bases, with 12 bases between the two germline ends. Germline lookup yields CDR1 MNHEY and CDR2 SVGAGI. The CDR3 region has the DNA TGTGCCAGCAGTTACTCGGGAAACACAGGTGAAGCTTTCTTT. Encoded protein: CASSYSGNTGEAFF.

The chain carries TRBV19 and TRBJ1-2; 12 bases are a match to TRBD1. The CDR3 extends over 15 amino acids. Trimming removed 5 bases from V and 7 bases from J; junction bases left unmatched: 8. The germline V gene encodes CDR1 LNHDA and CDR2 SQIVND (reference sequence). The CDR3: CASSSSGTGGTGYTF. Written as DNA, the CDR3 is TGTGCCAGTAGTTCGAGCGGGACAGGGGGCACTGGCTACACCTTC.

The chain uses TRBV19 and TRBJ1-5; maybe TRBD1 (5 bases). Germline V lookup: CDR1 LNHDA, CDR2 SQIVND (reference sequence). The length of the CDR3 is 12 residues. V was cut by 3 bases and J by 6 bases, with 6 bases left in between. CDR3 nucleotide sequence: TGTGCCAGTAGTATCGGGGGTCAGCCCCAGCATTTT. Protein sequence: CASSIGGQPQHF.

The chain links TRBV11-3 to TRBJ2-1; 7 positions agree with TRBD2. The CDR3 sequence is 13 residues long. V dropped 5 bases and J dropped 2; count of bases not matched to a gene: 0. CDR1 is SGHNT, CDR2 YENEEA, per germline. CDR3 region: CASSRGAYNEQFF. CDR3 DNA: TGTGCCAGCAGCCGGGGGGCCTACAATGAGCAGTTCTTC.

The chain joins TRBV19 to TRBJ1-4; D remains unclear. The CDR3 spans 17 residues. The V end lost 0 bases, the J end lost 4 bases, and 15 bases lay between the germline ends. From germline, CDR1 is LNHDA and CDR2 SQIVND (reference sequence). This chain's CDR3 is CASSIEPQAGLNEKLFF. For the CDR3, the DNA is TGTGCCAGTAGTATAGAACCCCAGGCCGGACTTAATGAAAAACTGTTTTTT.

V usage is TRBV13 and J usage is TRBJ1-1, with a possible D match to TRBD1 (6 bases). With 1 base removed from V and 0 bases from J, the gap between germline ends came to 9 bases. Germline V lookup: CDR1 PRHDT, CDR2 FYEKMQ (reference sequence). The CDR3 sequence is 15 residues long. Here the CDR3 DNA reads TGTGCCAGCAGCTTAGTAACAGGGTTGAACACTGAAGCTTTCTTT. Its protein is CASSLVTGLNTEAFF.

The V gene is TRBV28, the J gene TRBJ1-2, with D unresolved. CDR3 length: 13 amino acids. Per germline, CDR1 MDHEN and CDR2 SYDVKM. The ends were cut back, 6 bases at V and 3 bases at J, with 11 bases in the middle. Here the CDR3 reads CASSPQDDYGYTF. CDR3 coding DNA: TGTGCCAGCAGCCCGCAGGATGACTATGGCTACACCTTC.

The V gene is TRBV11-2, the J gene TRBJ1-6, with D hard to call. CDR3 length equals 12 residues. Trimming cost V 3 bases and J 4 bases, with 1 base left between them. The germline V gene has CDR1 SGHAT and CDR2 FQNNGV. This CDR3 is CASSFYNSPLHF. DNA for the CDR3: TGTGCCAGCAGCTTTTATAATTCACCCCTCCACTTT.

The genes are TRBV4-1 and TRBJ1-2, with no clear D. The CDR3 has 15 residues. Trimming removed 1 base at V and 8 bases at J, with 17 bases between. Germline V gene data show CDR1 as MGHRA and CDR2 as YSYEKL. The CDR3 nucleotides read TGCGCCAGCAGCCAAGCGGTATCGGGTTTTGGCGGCTACACCTTC. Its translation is CASSQAVSGFGGYTF.

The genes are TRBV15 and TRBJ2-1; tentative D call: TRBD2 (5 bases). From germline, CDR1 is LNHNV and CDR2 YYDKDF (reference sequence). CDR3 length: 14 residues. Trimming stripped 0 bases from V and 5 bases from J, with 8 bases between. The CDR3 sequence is CATSRDRGNNEQFF. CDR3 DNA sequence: TGTGCCACCAGCAGAGATCGGGGAAACAATGAGCAGTTCTTC.